A single sample gave rise to the 9 T cell receptor beta chains below, sequenced in a study of T cell responses to AZD1222 COVID-19 vaccine. The table came from immunoSEQ multiplex PCR; TCRdb's copy has only in-frame clones and leaves some out. Seen here are 50,000 or so clones, approximately 91% observed once, and the top ten hold about 5.4%. Sample: peripheral blood, taken 28 days after the second AZD1222 dose. Source of these receptors: an adult who received the AZD1222 COVID-19 vaccine.

The chain uses TRBV3-1 (or the pseudogene TRBV3-2) and TRBJ1-4; D uncertain. Trimming took off 6 bases at V and 6 bases at J, with 8 bases between the two ends. Germline assignment: CDR1 LGHDT and CDR2 YNNKEL (reference sequence). CDR3 length: 12 residues. This CDR3 is CASSRTDEKLFF. DNA of the CDR3: TGTGCCAGCAGTCGGACGGATGAAAAACTGTTTTTT.

The chain joins TRBV6-4 to TRBJ2-3, with D possibly TRBD2 on 5 matching bases. The CDR3 totals 15 residues. The germline V gene has CDR1 MRHNA and CDR2 SNTAGT. V lost 5 bases and J lost 0, with 12 bases in between. This CDR3 is CASSIEGVSTDTQYF. The CDR3 region has the DNA TGTGCCAGCAGTATAGAGGGAGTTAGCACAGATACGCAGTATTTT.

V gene TRBV12-5 combines with J gene TRBJ2-1; D not certain. Per the germline V gene, CDR1 is LGHNT and CDR2 is FRNRAP. This CDR3 has 13 residues. V dropped 6 bases and J dropped 2 bases, with 8 bases sitting between them. The CDR3 DNA is TGTGCTAGTGGAGACCGGGCCTACAATGAGCAGTTCTTC. Translation gives CASGDRAYNEQFF.

This clone was found a few times. The chain combines TRBV5-1 with TRBJ1-2; possibly TRBD1 for D (6 bases). The CDR3 spans 12 residues. The V end lost 5 bases, the J end lost 5 bases, and 10 bases lay between the germline ends. Germline V gene data show CDR1 as SGHRS and CDR2 as YFSETQ. This CDR3 is CASRSTGYGYTF. The CDR3, as DNA: TGCGCCAGCAGGTCCACAGGGTATGGCTACACCTTC.

This sequence joins TRBV4-3 and TRBJ2-5; TRBD2 matches at 7 bases. Germline CDR1 LGHNA, CDR2 YSLEER. There are 15 residues in the CDR3. Germline trimming cut 10 bases from V and 2 bases from J; bases unmatched to any gene: 13. DNA of the CDR3: TGCGCCACCGCGCGTCAAGCGGGGTTTCAAGAGACCCAGTACTTC. Encoded protein: CATARQAGFQETQYF.

About this clone itself: The sample holds other DNA sequences that translate to the same CDR3. J is TRBJ2-7 and V is TRBV5-1; a weak D match, TRBD2 (6 bases). The CDR3 is 12 residues long. CDR1 SGHRS and CDR2 YFSETQ come from the germline V gene. The V end was cut by 0 bases, the J end by 6 bases, with 7 bases between. CDR3 amino acids: CASSLVGGEQYF. DNA of the CDR3: TGCGCCAGCAGCTTGGTGGGGGGCGAGCAGTACTTC.

Note on this clone: Other nucleotide sequences in the sample specify the same CDR3. This chain uses TRBV5-1 with TRBJ2-5; D is perhaps TRBD2 (5 bases). Germline CDR1 SGHRS, CDR2 YFSETQ. There are 13 residues in the CDR3. V lost 1 base, J lost 5 bases, and 9 bases lay in between. This CDR3 reads CASSLSGEETQYF. The CDR3 DNA reads as TGCGCCAGCAGCTTGTCCGGGGAGGAGACCCAGTACTTC.

This sequence joins TRBV25-1 and TRBJ2-7, with D possibly TRBD2 on 5 matching bases. V lost 4 bases and J 4 bases, leaving 11 bases between the germline ends. The CDR3 has 13 residues. Germline V CDR1 and CDR2: MGHDK, SYGVNS. CDR3 residues: CASSGTPSYEQYF. The CDR3 nucleotides are TGTGCCAGCAGTGGGACTCCCTCTTACGAGCAGTACTTC.

The V gene is TRBV20-1, the J gene TRBJ2-7, with D perhaps matching TRBD1 (5 bases). The CDR3 spans 11 residues. Germline CDR1 and CDR2: DFQATT and SNEGSKA (reference sequence). The ends were cut back, 6 bases at V and 4 bases at J, with 10 bases in the middle. As DNA, the CDR3 is TGCAGTGCGAGCAGGGTATACGAGCAGTACTTC. It encodes CSASRVYEQYF.